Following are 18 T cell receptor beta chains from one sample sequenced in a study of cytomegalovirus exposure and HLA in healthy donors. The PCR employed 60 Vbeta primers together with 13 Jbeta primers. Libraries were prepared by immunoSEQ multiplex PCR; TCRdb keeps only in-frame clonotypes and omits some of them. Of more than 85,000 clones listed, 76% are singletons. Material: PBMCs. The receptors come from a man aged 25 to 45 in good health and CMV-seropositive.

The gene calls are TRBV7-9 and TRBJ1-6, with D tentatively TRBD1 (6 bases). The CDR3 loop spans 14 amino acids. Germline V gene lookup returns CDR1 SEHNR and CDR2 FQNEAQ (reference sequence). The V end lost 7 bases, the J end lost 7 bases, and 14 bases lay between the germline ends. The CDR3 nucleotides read TGTGCCAGCAACCCGGACAGTGTGAATTCACCCCTCCACTTT. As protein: CASNPDSVNSPLHF.

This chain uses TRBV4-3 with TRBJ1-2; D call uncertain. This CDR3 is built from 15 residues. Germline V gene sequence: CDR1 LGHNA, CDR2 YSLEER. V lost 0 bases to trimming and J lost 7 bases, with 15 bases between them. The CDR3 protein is CASSQENSLKVGYTF. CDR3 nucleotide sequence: TGCGCCAGCAGCCAAGAGAACAGTCTCAAGGTTGGCTACACCTTC.

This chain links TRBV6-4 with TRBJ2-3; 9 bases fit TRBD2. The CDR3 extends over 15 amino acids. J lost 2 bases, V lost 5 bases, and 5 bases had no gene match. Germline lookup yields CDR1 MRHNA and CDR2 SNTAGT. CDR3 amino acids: CASSTAGGSTDTQYF. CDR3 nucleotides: TGTGCCAGCAGTACCGCGGGGGGGTCCACAGATACGCAGTATTTT.

The CDR3 spells CASSSTGGGNTIYF. The CDR3 DNA follows: TGTGCCAGCAGCTCTACAGGGGGTGGAAACACCATATATTTT. The J gene is TRBJ1-3, the V gene TRBV5-4; 8 nucleotides agree with TRBD1. The CDR3 is made up of 14 amino acids. The V gene end was trimmed by 3 bases and the J gene end by 3 bases; junction bases not matched to a gene: 2. The V gene's germline CDR1 is SGHNT and CDR2 YYREEE (reference sequence).

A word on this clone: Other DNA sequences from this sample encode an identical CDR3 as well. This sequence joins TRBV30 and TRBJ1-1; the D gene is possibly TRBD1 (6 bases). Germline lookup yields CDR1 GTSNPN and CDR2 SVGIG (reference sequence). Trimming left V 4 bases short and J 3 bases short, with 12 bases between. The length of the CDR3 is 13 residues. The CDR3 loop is CAWIPTGYTEAFF. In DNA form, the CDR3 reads TGTGCCTGGATCCCAACAGGGTACACTGAAGCTTTCTTT.

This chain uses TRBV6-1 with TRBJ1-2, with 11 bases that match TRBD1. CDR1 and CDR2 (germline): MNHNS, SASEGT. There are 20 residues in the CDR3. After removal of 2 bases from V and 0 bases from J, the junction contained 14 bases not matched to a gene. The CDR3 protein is CASSEPHLPGQGVANYGYTF. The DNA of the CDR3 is TGTGCCAGCAGTGAACCACATCTTCCGGGACAGGGGGTAGCTAACTATGGCTACACCTTC.

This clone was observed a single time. The CDR3 DNA follows: TGTGCCAGCAGCTCCTTGGACAGGGACCCTGGGGCCAACGTCCTGACTTTC. Protein: CASSSLDRDPGANVLTF. The V call is TRBV7-9, the J call TRBJ2-6, with 8 bases lining up with TRBD1. Germline assignment: CDR1 SEHNR and CDR2 FQNEAQ (reference sequence). Trimming took 4 bases from V and 2 from J; bases not matched to a gene: 7. The CDR3 sequence is 17 residues long.

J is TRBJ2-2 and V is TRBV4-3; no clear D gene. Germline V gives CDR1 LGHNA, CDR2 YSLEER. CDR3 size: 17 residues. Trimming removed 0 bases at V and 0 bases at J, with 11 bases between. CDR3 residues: CASSQDEKTSNTGELFF. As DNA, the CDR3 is TGCGCCAGCAGCCAAGATGAAAAGACATCGAACACCGGGGAGCTGTTTTTT.

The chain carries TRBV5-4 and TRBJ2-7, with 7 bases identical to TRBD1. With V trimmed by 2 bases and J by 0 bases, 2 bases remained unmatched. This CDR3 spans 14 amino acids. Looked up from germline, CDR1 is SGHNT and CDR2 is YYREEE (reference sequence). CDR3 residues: CASSLPGGSYEQYF. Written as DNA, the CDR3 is TGTGCCAGCAGCTTACCAGGGGGCTCCTACGAGCAGTACTTC.

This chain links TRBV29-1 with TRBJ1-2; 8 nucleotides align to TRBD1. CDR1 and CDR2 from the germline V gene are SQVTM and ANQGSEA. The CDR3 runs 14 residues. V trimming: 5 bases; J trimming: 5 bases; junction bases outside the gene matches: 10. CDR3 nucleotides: TGCAGCGTTTCCTGGCGGACAGGGAGGTATGGCTACACCTTC. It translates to CSVSWRTGRYGYTF. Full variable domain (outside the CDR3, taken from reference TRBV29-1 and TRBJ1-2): SAVISQKPSRDICQRGTSLTIQCQVDSQVTMMFWYRQQPGQSLTLIATANQGSEATYESGFVIDKFPISRPNLTFSTLTVSNMSPEDSSIYLCSVSWRTGRYGYTFGSGTRLTVV.

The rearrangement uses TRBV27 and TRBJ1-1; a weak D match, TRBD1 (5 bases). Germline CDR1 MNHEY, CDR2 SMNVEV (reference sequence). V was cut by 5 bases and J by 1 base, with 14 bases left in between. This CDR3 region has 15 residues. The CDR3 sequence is CASSPADSTNTEAFF. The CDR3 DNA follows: TGTGCCAGCAGTCCCGCCGACAGCACGAACACTGAAGCTTTCTTT.

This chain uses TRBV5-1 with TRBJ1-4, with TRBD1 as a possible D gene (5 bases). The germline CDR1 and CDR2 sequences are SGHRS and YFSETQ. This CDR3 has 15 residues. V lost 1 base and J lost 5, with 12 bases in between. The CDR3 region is CASSLRSAGNEKLFF. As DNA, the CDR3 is TGCGCCAGCAGCTTGAGGTCGGCAGGGAATGAAAAACTGTTTTTT.

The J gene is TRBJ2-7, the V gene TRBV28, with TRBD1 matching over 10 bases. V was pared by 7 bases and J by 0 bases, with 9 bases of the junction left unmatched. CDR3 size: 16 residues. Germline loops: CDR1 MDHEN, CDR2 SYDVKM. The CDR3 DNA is TGTGCCAGCACCGTAACCAGGACAGGGGGCTCCTACGAGCAGTACTTC. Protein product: CASTVTRTGGSYEQYF.

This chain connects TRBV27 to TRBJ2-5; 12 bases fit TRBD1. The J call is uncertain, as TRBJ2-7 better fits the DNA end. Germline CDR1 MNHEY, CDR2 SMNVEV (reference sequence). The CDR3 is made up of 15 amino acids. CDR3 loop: CASSRQGQGANEQYF. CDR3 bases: TGTGCCAGCAGCAGACAGGGACAGGGGGCAAACGAGCAGTACTTC.

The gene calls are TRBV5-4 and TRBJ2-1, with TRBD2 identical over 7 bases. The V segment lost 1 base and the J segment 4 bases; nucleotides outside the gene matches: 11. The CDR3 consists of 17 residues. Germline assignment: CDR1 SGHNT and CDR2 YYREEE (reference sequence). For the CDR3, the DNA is TGTGCCAGCAGCTTGTCCGGTGCGGGGGTTTTATACAATGAGCAGTTCTTC. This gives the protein CASSLSGAGVLYNEQFF.

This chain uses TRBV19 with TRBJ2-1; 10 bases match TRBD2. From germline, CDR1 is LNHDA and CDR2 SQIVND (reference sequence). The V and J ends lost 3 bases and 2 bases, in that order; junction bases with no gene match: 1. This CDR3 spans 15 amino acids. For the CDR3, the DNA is TGTGCCAGTAGTATTAGCGGGGGGCCCTACAATGAGCAGTTCTTC. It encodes CASSISGGPYNEQFF. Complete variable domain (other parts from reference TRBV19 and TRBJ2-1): DGGITQSPKYLFRKEGQNVTLSCEQNLNHDAMYWYRQDPGQGLRLIYYSQIVNDFQKGDIAEGYSVSREKKESFPLTVTSAQKNPTAFYLCASSISGGPYNEQFFGPGTRLTVL.

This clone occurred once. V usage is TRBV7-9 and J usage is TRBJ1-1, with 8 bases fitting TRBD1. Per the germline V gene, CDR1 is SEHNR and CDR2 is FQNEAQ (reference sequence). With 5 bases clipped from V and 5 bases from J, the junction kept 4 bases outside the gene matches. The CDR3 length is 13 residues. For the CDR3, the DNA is TGTGCCAGCAGCCCCACAGGGGGGACTGAAGCTTTCTTT. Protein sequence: CASSPTGGTEAFF. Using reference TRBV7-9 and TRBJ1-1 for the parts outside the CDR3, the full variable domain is DTGVSQNPRHKITKRGQNVTFRCDPISEHNRLYWYRQTLGQGPEFLTYFQNEAQLEKSRLLSDRFSAERPKGSFSTLEIQRTEQGDSAMYLCASSPTGGTEAFFGQGTRLTVV.

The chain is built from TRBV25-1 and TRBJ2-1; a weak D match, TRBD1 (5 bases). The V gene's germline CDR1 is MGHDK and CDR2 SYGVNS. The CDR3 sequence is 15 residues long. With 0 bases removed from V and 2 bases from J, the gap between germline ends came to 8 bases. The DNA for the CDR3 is TGTGCCAGCAGTGAATATAAGGGGACCTACAATGAGCAGTTCTTC. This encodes CASSEYKGTYNEQFF.